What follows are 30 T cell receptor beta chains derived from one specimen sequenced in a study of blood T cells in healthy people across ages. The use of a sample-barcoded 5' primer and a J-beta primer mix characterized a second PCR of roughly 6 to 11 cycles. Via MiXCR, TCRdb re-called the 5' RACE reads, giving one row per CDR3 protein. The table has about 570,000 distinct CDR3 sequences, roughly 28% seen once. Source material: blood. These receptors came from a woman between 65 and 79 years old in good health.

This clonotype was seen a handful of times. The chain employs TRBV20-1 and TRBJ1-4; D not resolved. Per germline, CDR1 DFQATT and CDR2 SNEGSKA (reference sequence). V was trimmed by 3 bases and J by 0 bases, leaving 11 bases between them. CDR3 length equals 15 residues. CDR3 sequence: CSASRAAATNEKLFF. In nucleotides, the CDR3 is TGCAGTGCTAGTCGGGCGGCTGCAACTAATGAAAAACTGTTTTTT.

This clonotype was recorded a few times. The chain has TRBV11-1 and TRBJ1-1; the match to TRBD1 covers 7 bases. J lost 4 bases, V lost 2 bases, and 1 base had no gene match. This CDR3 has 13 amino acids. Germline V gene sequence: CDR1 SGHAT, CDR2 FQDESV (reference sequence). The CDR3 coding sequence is TGTGCCAGCAGCTTAACAGGGGTCACTGAAGCTTTCTTT. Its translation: CASSLTGVTEAFF.

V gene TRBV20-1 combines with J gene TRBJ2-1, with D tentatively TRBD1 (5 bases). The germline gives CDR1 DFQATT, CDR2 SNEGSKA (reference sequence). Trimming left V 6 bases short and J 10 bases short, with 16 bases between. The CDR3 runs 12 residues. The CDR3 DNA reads TGCAGTGCCGGCCCCGGGTCAGGGGAGCAGTTCTTC. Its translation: CSAGPGSGEQFF.

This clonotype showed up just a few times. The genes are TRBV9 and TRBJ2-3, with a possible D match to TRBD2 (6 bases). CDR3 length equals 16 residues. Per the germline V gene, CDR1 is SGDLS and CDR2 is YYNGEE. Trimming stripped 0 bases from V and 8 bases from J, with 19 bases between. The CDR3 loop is CASSVGGEIHSGTQYF. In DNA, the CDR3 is TGTGCCAGCAGCGTAGGGGGGGAGATCCATTCGGGTACGCAGTATTTT.

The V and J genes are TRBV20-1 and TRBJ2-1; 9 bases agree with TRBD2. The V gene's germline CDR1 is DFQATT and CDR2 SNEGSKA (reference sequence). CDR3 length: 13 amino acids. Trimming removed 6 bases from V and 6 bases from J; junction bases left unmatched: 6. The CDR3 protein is CSAPRGGLNEQFF. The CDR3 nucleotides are TGCAGTGCCCCGCGGGGGGGCCTCAATGAGCAGTTCTTC.

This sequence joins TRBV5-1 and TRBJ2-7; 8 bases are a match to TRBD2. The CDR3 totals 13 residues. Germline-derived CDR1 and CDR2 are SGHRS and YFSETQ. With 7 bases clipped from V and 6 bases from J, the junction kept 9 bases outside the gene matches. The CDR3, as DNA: TGCGCCAGCTCCTCCGGGACTAGTGGCGAGCAGTACTTC. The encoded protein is CASSSGTSGEQYF. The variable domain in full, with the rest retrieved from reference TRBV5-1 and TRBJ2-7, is KAGVTQTPRYLIKTRGQQVTLSCSPISGHRSVSWYQQTPGQGLQFLFEYFSETQRNKGNFPGRFSGRQFSNSRSEMNVSTLELGDSALYLCASSSGTSGEQYFGPGTRLTVT.

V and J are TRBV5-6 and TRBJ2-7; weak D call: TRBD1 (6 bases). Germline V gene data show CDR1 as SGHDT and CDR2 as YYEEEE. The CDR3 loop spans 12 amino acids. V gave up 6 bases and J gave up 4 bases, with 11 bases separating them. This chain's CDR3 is CASTLQGYEQYF. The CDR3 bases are TGTGCCAGCACCCTACAGGGTTACGAGCAGTACTTC.

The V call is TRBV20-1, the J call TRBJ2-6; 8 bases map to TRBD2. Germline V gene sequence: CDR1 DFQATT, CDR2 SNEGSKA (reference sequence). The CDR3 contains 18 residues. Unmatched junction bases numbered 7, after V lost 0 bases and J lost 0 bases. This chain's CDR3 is CSAREGSGAFSGANVLTF. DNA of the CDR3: TGCAGTGCTAGAGAGGGTAGCGGGGCCTTCTCTGGGGCCAACGTCCTGACTTTC.

The CDR3: CASSPVGDNQPQHF. CDR3 in DNA: TGTGCCAGCAGCCCAGTTGGAGATAATCAGCCCCAGCATTTT. This chain joins TRBV7-9 and TRBJ1-5; D is uncertain. Trimming took 5 bases from V and 4 from J, leaving 12 bases between them. The CDR3 sequence is 14 residues long. Germline-derived CDR1 and CDR2 are SEHNR and FQNEAQ (reference sequence).

CDR3 DNA sequence: TGCGCCAGCAGCTTGGTTGAGTACCAAGAGACCCAGTACTTC. Residues: CASSLVEYQETQYF. V and J are TRBV5-1 and TRBJ2-5; D not certain. V gave up 0 bases and J gave up 0 bases, with 6 bases separating them. Germline V CDR1 and CDR2: SGHRS, YFSETQ. The CDR3 is 14 residues long. Based on the CDR3 plus reference TRBV5-1 and TRBJ2-5, the full variable domain is KAGVTQTPRYLIKTRGQQVTLSCSPISGHRSVSWYQQTPGQGLQFLFEYFSETQRNKGNFPGRFSGRQFSNSRSEMNVSTLELGDSALYLCASSLVEYQETQYFGPGTRLLVL.

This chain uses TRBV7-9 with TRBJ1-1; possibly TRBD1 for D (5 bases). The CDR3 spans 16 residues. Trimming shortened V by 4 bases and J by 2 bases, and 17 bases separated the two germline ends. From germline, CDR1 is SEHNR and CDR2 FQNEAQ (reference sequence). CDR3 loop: CASSSPWGTPNTEAFF. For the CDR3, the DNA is TGTGCCAGCAGCTCCCCCTGGGGGACCCCTAACACTGAAGCTTTCTTT.

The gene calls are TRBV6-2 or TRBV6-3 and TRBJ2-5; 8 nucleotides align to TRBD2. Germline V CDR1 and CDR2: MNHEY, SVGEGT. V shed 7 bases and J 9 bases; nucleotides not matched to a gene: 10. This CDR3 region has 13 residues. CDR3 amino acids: CASIFPGGEAQYF. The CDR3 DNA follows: TGTGCCAGCATCTTCCCGGGGGGGGAAGCCCAGTACTTC.

The chain's CDR3 is CASSHLHGAQYF. The CDR3 DNA is TGTGCCAGCAGCCACCTACACGGGGCGCAGTATTTT. The V call is TRBV3-1, the J call TRBJ2-3, with D possibly being TRBD2 (5 bases). Trimming took 3 bases from V and 10 from J, leaving 11 bases between them. Germline CDR1 is LGHDT and CDR2 is YNNKEL (reference sequence). The CDR3 covers 12 residues.

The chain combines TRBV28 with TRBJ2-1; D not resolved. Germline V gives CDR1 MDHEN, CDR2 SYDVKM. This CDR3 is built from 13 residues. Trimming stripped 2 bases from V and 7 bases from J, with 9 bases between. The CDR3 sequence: CASSLGIGNEQFF. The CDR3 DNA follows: TGTGCCAGCAGTTTAGGGATTGGAAATGAGCAGTTCTTC.

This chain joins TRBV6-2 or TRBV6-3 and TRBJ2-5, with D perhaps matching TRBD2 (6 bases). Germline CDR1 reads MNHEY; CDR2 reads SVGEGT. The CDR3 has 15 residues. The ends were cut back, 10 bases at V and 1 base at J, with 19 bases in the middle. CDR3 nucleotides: TGTGCCACCATCAATGGAGGGGCTCCCCAAGAGACCCAGTACTTC. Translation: CATINGGAPQETQYF.

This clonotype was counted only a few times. The CDR3 region has the DNA TGTGCCAGCAGCCCAGGGGGGTATACTGAAGCTTTCTTT. Protein product: CASSPGGYTEAFF. V gene TRBV12-3 or TRBV12-4 combines with J gene TRBJ1-1, with TRBD1 matching 7 bases. Losses at the gene ends were 6 bases for V and 5 bases for J; bases not matched to a gene: 6. This CDR3 is built from 13 residues.

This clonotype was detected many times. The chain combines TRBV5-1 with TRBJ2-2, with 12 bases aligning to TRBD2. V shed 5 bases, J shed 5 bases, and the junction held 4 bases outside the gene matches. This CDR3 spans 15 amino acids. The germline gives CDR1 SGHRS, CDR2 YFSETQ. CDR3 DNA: TGCGCCAGCAGACTCGGACTAGCGGGGACCGGGGAGCTGTTTTTT. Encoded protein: CASRLGLAGTGELFF.

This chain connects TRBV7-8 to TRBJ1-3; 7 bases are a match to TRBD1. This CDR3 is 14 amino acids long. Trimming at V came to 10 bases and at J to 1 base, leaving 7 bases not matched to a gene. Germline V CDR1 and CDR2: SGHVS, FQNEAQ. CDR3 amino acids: CATKQGRSGNTIYF. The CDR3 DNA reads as TGTGCCACCAAACAGGGGCGATCTGGAAACACCATATATTTT.

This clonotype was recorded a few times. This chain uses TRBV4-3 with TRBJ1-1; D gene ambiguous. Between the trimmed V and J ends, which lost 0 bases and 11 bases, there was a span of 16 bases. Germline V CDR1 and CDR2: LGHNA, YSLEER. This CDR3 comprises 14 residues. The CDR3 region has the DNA TGCGCCAGCAGCCAAGATCAACAGACCCCGCCGGCTTTCTTT. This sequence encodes CASSQDQQTPPAFF.

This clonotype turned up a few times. The CDR3 nucleotides read TGCGCCAGCAGCCAGGCTACAGGGGTAGGGACAGATACGCAGTATTTT. Residues: CASSQATGVGTDTQYF. This chain connects TRBV4-1 to TRBJ2-3, with TRBD1 matching over 7 bases. The CDR3 has 16 residues. V shed 3 bases, J shed 3 bases, and the junction held 9 bases outside the gene matches. CDR1 is MGHRA and CDR2 is YSYEKL in the germline V gene.

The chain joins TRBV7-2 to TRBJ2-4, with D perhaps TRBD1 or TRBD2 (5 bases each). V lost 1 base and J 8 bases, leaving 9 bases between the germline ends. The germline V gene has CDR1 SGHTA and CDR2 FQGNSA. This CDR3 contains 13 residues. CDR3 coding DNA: TGTGCCAGCAGCTTAGGGGTGGGGGACATTCAGTACTTC. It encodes CASSLGVGDIQYF. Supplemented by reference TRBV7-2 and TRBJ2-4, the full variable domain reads GAGVSQSPSNKVTEKGKDVELRCDPISGHTALYWYRQSLGQGLEFLIYFQGNSAPDKSGLPSDRFSAERTGGSVSTLTIQRTQQEDSAVYLCASSLGVGDIQYFGAGTRLSVL.

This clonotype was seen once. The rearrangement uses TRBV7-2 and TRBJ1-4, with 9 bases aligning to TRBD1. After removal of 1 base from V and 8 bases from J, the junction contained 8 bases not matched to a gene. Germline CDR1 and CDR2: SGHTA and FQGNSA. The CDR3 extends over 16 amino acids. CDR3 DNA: TGTGCCAGCAGCTTAGGGGGGACAGGGATTCGCGAAAAACTGTTTTTT. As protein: CASSLGGTGIREKLFF. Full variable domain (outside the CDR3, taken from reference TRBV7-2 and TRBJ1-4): GAGVSQSPSNKVTEKGKDVELRCDPISGHTALYWYRQSLGQGLEFLIYFQGNSAPDKSGLPSDRFSAERTGGSVSTLTIQRTQQEDSAVYLCASSLGGTGIREKLFFGSGTQLSVL.

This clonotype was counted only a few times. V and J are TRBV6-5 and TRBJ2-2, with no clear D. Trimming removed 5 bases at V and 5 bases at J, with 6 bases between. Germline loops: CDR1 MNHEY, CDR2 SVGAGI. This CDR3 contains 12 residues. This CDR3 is CASSRLTGELFF. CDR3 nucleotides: TGTGCCAGCAGTAGGTTGACCGGGGAGCTGTTTTTT.

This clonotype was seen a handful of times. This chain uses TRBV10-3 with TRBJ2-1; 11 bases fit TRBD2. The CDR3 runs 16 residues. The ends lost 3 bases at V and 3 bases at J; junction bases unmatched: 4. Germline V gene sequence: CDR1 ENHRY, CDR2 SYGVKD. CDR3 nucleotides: TGTGCCATCAGTGACACTCTAGCGGGGGGCTACAATGAGCAGTTCTTC. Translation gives CAISDTLAGGYNEQFF.

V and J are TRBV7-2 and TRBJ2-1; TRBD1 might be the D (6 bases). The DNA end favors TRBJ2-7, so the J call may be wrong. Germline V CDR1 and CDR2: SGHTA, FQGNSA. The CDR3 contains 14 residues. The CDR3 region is CASSFRTDSYEQYF. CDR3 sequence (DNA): TGTGCCAGCAGCTTTCGGACAGATTCCTACGAGCAGTACTTC.

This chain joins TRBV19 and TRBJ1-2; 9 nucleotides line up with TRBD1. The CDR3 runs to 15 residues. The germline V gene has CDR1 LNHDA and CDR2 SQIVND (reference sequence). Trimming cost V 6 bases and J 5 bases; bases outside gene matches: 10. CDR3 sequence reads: CASSQLGQGYYGYTF. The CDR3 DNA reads TGTGCCAGTAGCCAACTCGGACAGGGGTATTATGGCTACACCTTC.

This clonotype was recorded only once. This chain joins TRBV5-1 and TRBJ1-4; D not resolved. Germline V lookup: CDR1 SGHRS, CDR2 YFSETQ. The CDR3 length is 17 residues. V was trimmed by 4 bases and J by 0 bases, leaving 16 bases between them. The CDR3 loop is CASSLFGGVSTNEKLFF. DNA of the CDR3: TGCGCCAGCAGCCTTTTTGGCGGGGTGTCAACTAATGAAAAACTGTTTTTT.

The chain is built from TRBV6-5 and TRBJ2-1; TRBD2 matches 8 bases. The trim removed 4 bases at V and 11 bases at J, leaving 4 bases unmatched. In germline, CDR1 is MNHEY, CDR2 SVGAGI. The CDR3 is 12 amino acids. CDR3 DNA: TGTGCCAGCAGTTTAGCGGGGAAACAGCAGTTCTTC. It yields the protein CASSLAGKQQFF.

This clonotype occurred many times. CDR3 DNA: TGTGCCAGCAGCCCCGGGGTTCGGGGGCATAATGAAAAACTGTTTTTT. The encoded protein is CASSPGVRGHNEKLFF. This chain joins TRBV7-9 and TRBJ1-4; TRBD1 might be the D (6 bases). The V end was cut by 5 bases, the J end by 4 bases, with 17 bases between. There are 16 residues in the CDR3. CDR1 SEHNR and CDR2 FQNEAQ come from the germline V gene (reference sequence).

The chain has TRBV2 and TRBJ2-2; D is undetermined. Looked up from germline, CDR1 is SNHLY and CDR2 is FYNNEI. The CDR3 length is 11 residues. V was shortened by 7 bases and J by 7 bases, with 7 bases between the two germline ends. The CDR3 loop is CASKYSGELFF. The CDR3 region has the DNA TGTGCCAGCAAATATAGCGGGGAGCTGTTTTTT.